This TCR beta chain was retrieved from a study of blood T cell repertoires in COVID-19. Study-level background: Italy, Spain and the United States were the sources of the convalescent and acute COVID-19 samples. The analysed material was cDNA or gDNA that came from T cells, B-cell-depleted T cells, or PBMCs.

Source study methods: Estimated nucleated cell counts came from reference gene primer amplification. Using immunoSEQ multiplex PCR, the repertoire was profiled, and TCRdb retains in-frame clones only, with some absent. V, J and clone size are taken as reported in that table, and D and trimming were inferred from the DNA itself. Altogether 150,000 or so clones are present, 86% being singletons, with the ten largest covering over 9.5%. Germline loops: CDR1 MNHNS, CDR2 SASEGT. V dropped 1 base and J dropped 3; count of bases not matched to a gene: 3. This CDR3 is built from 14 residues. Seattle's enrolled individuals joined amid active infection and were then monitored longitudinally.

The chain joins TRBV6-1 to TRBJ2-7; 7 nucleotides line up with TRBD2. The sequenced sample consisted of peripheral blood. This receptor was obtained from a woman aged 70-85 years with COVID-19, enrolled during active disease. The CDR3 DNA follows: TGTGCCAGCAGTGAAGGAGCGGGGATCTACGAGCAGTACTTC. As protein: CASSEGAGIYEQYF.